The 20 T cell receptor beta chains in this list originate from one sample, sequenced in a study of neurological immune-mediated disorders. TCRdb recomputed calls from the 5' RACE reads with MiXCR, one row per CDR3 protein. This sample has some 38,000 distinct CDR3 sequences; around 14% occur once, and the top ten carry roughly a quarter. The sequencing input was PBMCs. The receptors come from a woman in her 50s with HTLV-1-associated myelopathy (HAM/TSP).

This clonotype was counted ten times or more. The chain carries TRBV20-1 and TRBJ2-3, with 9 nucleotides matching TRBD2. Trimming removed 5 bases from V and 1 base from J; junction bases left unmatched: 10. This CDR3 contains 16 residues. Germline-derived CDR1 and CDR2 are DFQATT and SNEGSKA (reference sequence). DNA of the CDR3: TGCAGTGCTGCCATAGCGGGGGCTTCTCGCACAGATACGCAGTATTTT. It codes for CSAAIAGASRTDTQYF.

At least ten counts were recorded for this clonotype. This chain connects TRBV7-2 to TRBJ1-1; D gene unclear. This CDR3 is built from 12 residues. Germline loops: CDR1 SGHTA, CDR2 FQGNSA. V lost 5 bases to trimming and J lost 3 bases, with 7 bases between them. The CDR3 is CASSLRYTEAFF. The CDR3, as DNA: TGTGCCAGCAGCCTCCGCTACACTGAAGCTTTCTTT.

The chain recombines TRBV6-2 or TRBV6-3 with TRBJ2-3; 15 bases agree with TRBD2. The CDR3 runs to 18 residues. Per germline, CDR1 MNHEY and CDR2 SVGEGT. V shed 6 bases, J shed 1 base, and the junction held 8 bases outside the gene matches. For the CDR3, the DNA is TGTGCCAGCAGATCGGGACTAGCGGGGGGACACGGCACAGATACGCAGTATTTT. This translates into CASRSGLAGGHGTDTQYF.

The sample holds many counts of this clonotype. This sequence joins TRBV7-3 and TRBJ2-7, with 7 bases fitting TRBD1. The germline V gene encodes CDR1 SGHTA and CDR2 FQGTGA. This CDR3 region has 17 residues. With V trimmed by 4 bases and J by 0 bases, 12 bases remained unmatched. The CDR3 sequence is CASSSYRQGEGSYEQYV. The CDR3 nucleotides are TGTGCCAGCAGCTCCTACCGACAGGGAGAAGGCTCCTACGAGCAGTACGTC.

This clonotype was observed at least ten times. The chain joins TRBV20-1 to TRBJ1-2; D is ambiguous. CDR1 is DFQATT and CDR2 is SNEGSKA in the germline V gene (reference sequence). The CDR3 is 11 amino acids. V was shortened by 0 bases and J by 8 bases, with 7 bases between the two germline ends. The CDR3, as DNA: TGCAGTGCTAGAGACTTTCCGGGCTACACCTTC. Translation gives CSARDFPGYTF.

The J gene is TRBJ1-1, the V gene TRBV20-1, with a weak D call TRBD1 (6 bases). V lost 4 bases and J 4 bases, leaving 16 bases between the germline ends. The CDR3 sequence is 14 residues long. In germline, CDR1 is DFQATT, CDR2 SNEGSKA (reference sequence). The DNA of the CDR3 is TGCAGTGCTACCGAACCACAGGGTGTCACTGAAGCTTTCTTT. Translation gives CSATEPQGVTEAFF.

There are many counts of this clonotype. The V gene is TRBV7-9, the J gene TRBJ1-5; D remains unclear. The CDR3 spans 13 residues. Germline CDR1 SEHNR, CDR2 FQNEAQ (reference sequence). Trimming stripped 3 bases from V and 5 bases from J, with 8 bases between. CDR3 nucleotide sequence: TGTGCCAGCAGCTTGGATCCTGATCAGCCCCAGCATTTT. Its protein product is CASSLDPDQPQHF. The full variable domain, completed using reference TRBV7-9 and TRBJ1-5, is DTGVSQNPRHKITKRGQNVTFRCDPISEHNRLYWYRQTLGQGPEFLTYFQNEAQLEKSRLLSDRFSAERPKGSFSTLEIQRTEQGDSAMYLCASSLDPDQPQHFGDGTRLSIL.

Notes on this clonotype: A clone one base away is much larger, so this may be a read error. This chain links TRBV20-1 with TRBJ1-5, with D hard to call. Germline V lookup: CDR1 DFQATT, CDR2 SNEGSKA (reference sequence). The CDR3 extends over 12 amino acids. CDR3 protein: CIARDSNQPQHF. CDR3 nucleotides: TGCATTGCTAGAGATAGCAATCAGCCCCAGCATTTT.

On this clonotype itself: One junction end disagrees with the germline gene, perhaps due to a read error. V usage is TRBV7-3 and J usage is TRBJ2-2, with D perhaps being TRBD1 or TRBD2 (5 bases each). Germline V gene data show CDR1 as SGHTA and CDR2 as FQGTGA. The CDR3 covers 15 residues. CDR3 in amino acids: CASSARGSGTGELFF. CDR3 sequence (DNA): TGTGCCAGCAGCGCAAGGGGCTCGGGCACCGGGGAGCTTTTTTTT.

This clonotype has ten or more counts. This rearrangement joins TRBV20-1 to TRBJ2-7; TRBD2 matches at 13 bases. The germline V gene has CDR1 DFQATT and CDR2 SNEGSKA (reference sequence). CDR3 length equals 15 residues. The ends lost 7 bases at V and 5 bases at J; junction bases unmatched: 11. CDR3 sequence reads: CSVSTGTSGDNEQYF. The CDR3 DNA sequence: TGCAGTGTTTCAACCGGGACTAGCGGGGACAACGAGCAGTACTTC.

This clonotype was seen many times. This sequence joins TRBV19 and TRBJ2-2, with D possibly being TRBD1 (6 bases). With 6 bases removed from V and 0 bases from J, the gap between germline ends came to 8 bases. Germline assignment: CDR1 LNHDA and CDR2 SQIVND (reference sequence). CDR3 length: 14 residues. CDR3 region: CASRQGSNTGELFF. CDR3 sequence (DNA): TGTGCCAGTAGGCAGGGGTCGAACACCGGGGAGCTGTTTTTT.

In its sample, this clonotype was seen many times. J is TRBJ2-5 and V is TRBV9; 14 nucleotides match TRBD2. Germline V gene lookup returns CDR1 SGDLS and CDR2 YYNGEE. The CDR3 is 13 residues long. Trimming at V came to 3 bases and at J to 10 bases, leaving 2 bases not matched to a gene. The CDR3 DNA follows: TGTGCCAGCAGCGCAGGGACTAGCGGGGGCCAGTACTTC. Protein sequence: CASSAGTSGGQYF.

This clonotype occurred many times. The chain joins TRBV6-5 to TRBJ1-1; no firm D call. The germline V and J ends were trimmed by 2 bases and 4 bases, with 8 bases remaining between them. Germline values: CDR1 MNHEY, CDR2 SVGAGI. The CDR3 is 13 residues long. Written as DNA, the CDR3 is TGTGCCAGCAGTTACGGTCACGGCACTGAAGCTTTCTTT. Its translation: CASSYGHGTEAFF.

This clonotype was picked up many times. This rearrangement joins TRBV29-1 to TRBJ1-1, with D tentatively TRBD1 (6 bases). The V end lost 7 bases, the J end lost 6 bases, and 18 bases lay between the germline ends. The CDR3 loop spans 13 amino acids. The germline CDR1 and CDR2 sequences are SQVTM and ANQGSEA. The CDR3 loop reads CSGSRGWDSEAFF. CDR3 nucleotide sequence: TGCAGCGGGTCCAGGGGATGGGATTCTGAAGCTTTCTTT.

This clonotype was found many times. The rearrangement links TRBV6-5 to TRBJ1-1; 9 nucleotides align to TRBD1. Germline-derived CDR1 and CDR2 are MNHEY and SVGAGI. The CDR3 totals 14 residues. With 5 bases clipped from V and 5 bases from J, the junction kept 6 bases outside the gene matches. CDR3 bases: TGTGCCAGCAGTCGGCGGACAGGGGATACTGAAGCTTTCTTT. The encoded protein is CASSRRTGDTEAFF.

The sample holds many counts of this clonotype. V and J are TRBV5-1 and TRBJ1-5; D perhaps matches TRBD1 (5 bases). The CDR3 has 15 residues. Germline assignment: CDR1 SGHRS and CDR2 YFSETQ. The V gene lost 5 bases and the J gene lost 3 bases, with 15 bases spanning the gap. The CDR3 here is CASSFSSGDNQPQHF. CDR3 sequence (DNA): TGCGCCAGCAGTTTTAGTTCGGGGGACAATCAGCCCCAGCATTTT.

This clonotype was observed many times. CDR3 DNA: TGCAGTGCTTACAATGGACTATCCGCTGAGCAGTTCTTC. It is translated as CSAYNGLSAEQFF. The chain employs TRBV20-1 and TRBJ2-1, with D perhaps TRBD2 (6 bases). Germline V CDR1 and CDR2: DFQATT, SNEGSKA (reference sequence). The ends were cut back, 5 bases at V and 9 bases at J, with 17 bases in the middle. The CDR3 has 13 residues.

This clonotype is termed large (0.1 to 1%). This chain uses TRBV27 with TRBJ2-3; 12 nucleotides agree with TRBD2. This CDR3 contains 16 residues. The junction had 6 bases not matched to a gene; V was cut back by 6 bases and J by 2 bases. Germline assignment: CDR1 MNHEY and CDR2 SMNVEV (reference sequence). The CDR3 reads CASSQGLAGLTDTQYF. CDR3 nucleotides: TGTGCCAGCAGCCAGGGACTAGCGGGTCTCACAGATACGCAGTATTTT.

This clonotype was recorded once. This may be a read error: a much more frequent sequence differs by one nucleotide. The rearrangement joins TRBV6-1 to TRBJ1-2; tentatively, D is TRBD1 (5 bases). CDR1 is MNHNS, CDR2 SASEGT, per germline. The length of the CDR3 is 16 residues. CDR3 coding DNA: TGTGCCAGCAGTTACAGACGGGGACTGATCAACTATGGCCACACCTTC. This sequence encodes CASSYRRGLINYGHTF.

The chain has TRBV20-1 and TRBJ2-2; possibly TRBD1 for D (7 bases). The germline CDR1 and CDR2 sequences are DFQATT and SNEGSKA (reference sequence). V lost 4 bases and J lost 5, with 14 bases in between. CDR3 length: 14 residues. The CDR3 bases are TGCAGTGCTAACAGGGGAGGATATACCGGGGAGCTGTTTTTT. Translated: CSANRGGYTGELFF.